This is a list of T cell receptor beta chains from one sample in a study of shared clonotypes between healthy human individuals. This table comes from immunoSEQ multiplex PCR, and its TCRdb copy is limited to in-frame clones, with some not included. The profile shows over a million clones, about 84% of them singletons. The sample taken for sequencing was memory CD4+ T cells from PBMCs. Source of these receptors: a man younger than 30 in good health. Some clones in this sample may be carry-over from other donors' samples. Both conserved end residues are part of each CDR3. Each record gives: D gene, clone size, J gene, V gene, CDR3 DNA, CDR3 protein. A D gene is named only where the DNA matches it firmly. For some rows the clone size is stated as once, few or many, or as a class when expanded; others skip it.

TRBD2 | once | TRBJ2-7 | TRBV30 | TGTGCCTGGGAAGGAAGCGGGAGGCCTGTGGGATTAAAGCAGTACTTC | CAWEGSGRPVGLKQYF
. | . | TRBJ2-6 | TRBV28 | TGTGCCAGCAGTTTTTCGGGGAGTTTCTCTGGGGCCAACGTCCTGACTTTC | CASSFSGSFSGANVLTF
. | . | TRBJ2-7 | TRBV5-4 | TGTGCCAGCAGCCCTAAAACCTCCTACGAGCAGTACTTC | CASSPKTSYEQYF
TRBD2 | . | TRBJ2-1 | TRBV9 | TGTGCCAGCAGCTCTAGACTAGCGGGCTCCTACAATGAGCAGTTCTTC | CASSSRLAGSYNEQFF
. | . | TRBJ1-2 | TRBV9 | TGTGCCAGCAGCGTGGACACCAACTATGGCTACACCTTC | CASSVDTNYGYTF
. | . | TRBJ1-2 | TRBV5-8 | TGTGCCAGCAGCTTGGGTGGTACTTTAAGACGCTACACCTTC | CASSLGGTLRRYTF
TRBD1 | . | TRBJ2-2 | TRBV5-4 | TGTGCCAGCAGCCTGGACAGGGTATCCGGGGAGCTGTTTTTT | CASSLDRVSGELFF
TRBD1 | . | TRBJ2-4 | TRBV5-1 | TGCGCCAGCAGCTTTCAAGCAGGGGGAAACATTCAGTACTTC | CASSFQAGGNIQYF
. | . | TRBJ2-3 | TRBV7-3 | TGTGCCAGCAGCCTTCTCGGGGTCTCCACAGATACGCAGTATTTT | CASSLLGVSTDTQYF
. | . | TRBJ2-2 | TRBV4-3 | TGCGCCAGCAGCTCACAAAATACTCCCGGGGAGCTGTTTTTT | CASSSQNTPGELFF
. | . | TRBJ2-4 | TRBV5-5 | TGTGCCAGCAGCTCGGACTTTTCTCGCTTCACCAAAAACATTCAGTACTTC | CASSSDFSRFTKNIQYF
TRBD2 | . | TRBJ2-3 | TRBV27 | TGTGCCAGCAGGAAGGGACTATTCACAGATACGCAGTATTTT | CASRKGLFTDTQYF
. | . | TRBJ2-2 | TRBV5-1 | TGCGCCAGCACCCGGACTACCAACACCGGGGAGCTGTTTTTT | CASTRTTNTGELFF
TRBD2 | . | TRBJ2-3 | TRBV5-4 | TGTGCCAGCAGCTTGGGTGGGCTAGCGGGGGATACGCAGTATTTT | CASSLGGLAGDTQYF
. | few | TRBJ2-3 | TRBV18 | TGTGCCAGCTCACCACCCGGGACAGATACGCAGTATTTT | CASSPPGTDTQYF
TRBD2 | . | TRBJ2-3 | TRBV5-4 | TGTGCCAGCAGCTTAAAGCGGGGGTACACAGATACGCAGTATTTT | CASSLKRGYTDTQYF
. | . | TRBJ2-1 | TRBV28 | TGTGCCAGCAGATACCAAGTCGATGAGCAGTTCTTC | CASRYQVDEQFF
TRBD2 | . | TRBJ2-3 | TRBV4-1 | TGCGCCAGCAGTCGACTAGCGGACTTTAGCACAGATACGCAGTATTTT | CASSRLADFSTDTQYF
. | few | TRBJ2-3 | TRBV5-1 | TGCGCCAGCAGCTTGACCAGAGGGGAAGGCACAGATACGCAGTATTTT | CASSLTRGEGTDTQYF
. | . | TRBJ1-5 | TRBV9 | TGTGCCAGCAGCGCAGACAGGAGCAATAGCAATCAGCCCCAGCATTTT | CASSADRSNSNQPQHF
. | . | TRBJ1-1 | TRBV7-9 | TGTGCCAGCAGCTTCCCTCGGGGAGAGAACACTGAAGCTTTCTTT | CASSFPRGENTEAFF
. | . | TRBJ2-1 | TRBV5-1 | TGCGCCAGCAGCTTGGCCGGGGGTACCTACAATGAGCAGTTCTTC | CASSLAGGTYNEQFF
. | . | TRBJ1-1 | TRBV28 | TGTGCCAGCAGTCCATCCAGGCGACTCGAAGCTTTCTTT | CASSPSRRLEAFF
TRBD2 | . | TRBJ2-5 | TRBV29-1 | TGCAGCCTTAGCGGGACTGGGGAGACCCAGTACTTC | CSLSGTGETQYF
. | . | TRBJ2-7 | TRBV29-1 | TGCAGCGTTTCCGACAGAAAGGTCTCCTACGAGCAGTACTTC | CSVSDRKVSYEQYF
TRBD2 | . | TRBJ2-1 | TRBV7-9 | TGTGCCAGCGCCTCGACTAGCGGCAGATACAATGAGCAGTTCTTC | CASASTSGRYNEQFF
TRBD1 | . | TRBJ2-7 | TRBV28 | TGTGCCAGCAGTGGGGACAGCCCCAAGCAGTACTTC | CASSGDSPKQYF
. | . | TRBJ2-6 | TRBV5-1 | TGCGCCAGCAGCTTGGAAGGCCGGTACTCTGGGGCCAACGTCCTGACTTTC | CASSLEGRYSGANVLTF
. | few | TRBJ1-1 | TRBV6-5 | TGTGCCAGCAGTCGTAACAGGGACACTGAAGCTTTCTTT | CASSRNRDTEAFF
. | . | TRBJ2-7 | TRBV6-6 | TGTGCCAGCACCCACGGGTCAGTCCCTTACGAGCAGTACTTC | CASTHGSVPYEQYF
. | . | TRBJ2-7 | TRBV5-6 | TGTGCCAGCAGCTCTATGATTAATTTGGGCTGGGGATACGAGCAGTACTTC | CASSSMINLGWGYEQYF
. | . | TRBJ1-5 | TRBV28 | TGTGCCAGCAGTCCCCCCGACAGGCTATATAGCAATCAGCCCCAGCATTTT | CASSPPDRLYSNQPQHF
TRBD2 | . | TRBJ2-5 | TRBV28 | TGTGCCGGCTCGAGTGCGGGAGACTTGCAAGAGACCCAGTACTTC | CAGSSAGDLQETQYF
TRBD1 | . | TRBJ2-5 | TRBV7-6 | TGTGCCAGCAGCTTCGGGACAGGGCGAGAGACCCAGTACTTC | CASSFGTGRETQYF
. | . | TRBJ2-5 | TRBV11-2 | TGTGCCAGCAGCTTTTCCCCCACCTGGGGGGAGACCCAGTACTTC | CASSFSPTWGETQYF
. | . | TRBJ1-5 | TRBV11-2 | TGTGCCAGCAGCCAATCCCTCAATCAGCCCCAGCATTTT | CASSQSLNQPQHF
. | . | TRBJ2-1 | TRBV5-1 | TGCGCCAGCACCAAAGGGACTCTTCAGGGCAATGGGCAGTTCTTC | CASTKGTLQGNGQFF
. | . | TRBJ1-5 | TRBV2 | TGTGCCAGCAGTGACGTCGGGGGATTTCAGCCCCAGCATTTT | CASSDVGGFQPQHF
. | many | TRBJ2-2 | TRBV7-9 | TGTGCCAGCGGCTCAATCGGTTGGGGCACCGGGGAGCTGTTTTTT | CASGSIGWGTGELFF
TRBD2 | . | TRBJ2-3 | TRBV27 | TGTGCCAGCAGACGGACTAGTGGGGATACGCAGTATTTT | CASRRTSGDTQYF
. | . | TRBJ2-5 | TRBV5-1 | TGCGCCAGCAGCTTGGATGGGCGCACCCAAGAGACCCAGTACTTC | CASSLDGRTQETQYF
. | . | TRBJ1-3 | TRBV6-5 | TGTGCCAGCAGACTCCTGGGCACGGGAAACACCATATATTTT | CASRLLGTGNTIYF
TRBD2 | . | TRBJ2-1 | TRBV9 | TGTGCCAGCAGCGTAGTTGTTAGCGGGAGAGGTGAGCAGTTCTTC | CASSVVVSGRGEQFF
TRBD2 | . | TRBJ2-1 | TRBV29-1 | TGCAGCGTTCGAGCGGGGGCTAGCCATGAGCAGTTCTTC | CSVRAGASHEQFF
. | . | TRBJ1-1 | TRBV7-2 | TGTGCCAGCAGTCTCGACCAAATTCCCCGATGGGGGACTGAAGCTTTCTTT | CASSLDQIPRWGTEAFF